This passage covers 9 T cell receptor beta chains from one sample sequenced in a study of T-cell memory formation after mild COVID-19. In TCRdb, the 5' RACE reads were re-called with MiXCR into one record per CDR3 protein. The data show 350,000 to 400,000 distinct CDR3 sequences, with around 21% seen just once and roughly an eighth held by the top ten. Material: PBMCs or a T cell subset sorted from them (not recorded which). These TCRs come from an adult woman who had mild COVID-19 (a few samples of this study predate the infection). Cell type and time point are not known.

This clonotype was detected only a few times. This chain links TRBV12-3 or TRBV12-4 with TRBJ2-1; 13 bases are shared with TRBD2. This CDR3 is built from 17 residues. The V gene end was trimmed by 3 bases and the J gene end by 7 bases; junction bases not matched to a gene: 9. The CDR3 region is CASSFYPGTSGKNEQFF. In DNA, the CDR3 is TGTGCCAGCAGTTTCTACCCCGGGACTAGCGGGAAAAATGAGCAGTTCTTC.

This clonotype has just a few counts. The CDR3 DNA reads TGTGCCAGCAGCCAAGGCGGTCAGCCGACAAACATTCAGTACTTC. As protein: CASSQGGQPTNIQYF. The chain links TRBV3-1 to TRBJ2-4; unclear D gene. CDR1 is LGHDT, CDR2 YNNKEL, per germline (reference sequence). Trimming stripped 1 base from V and 6 bases from J, with 13 bases between. The CDR3 covers 15 residues.

J is TRBJ2-1 and V is TRBV18, with D perhaps matching TRBD2 (6 bases). V lost 0 bases to trimming and J lost 0 bases, with 9 bases between them. The germline V gene has CDR1 KGHSH and CDR2 LQKENI. This CDR3 is built from 16 residues. CDR3 sequence (DNA): TGTGCCAGCTCACCACCTTCCGGGAGCTCCTACAATGAGCAGTTCTTC. Amino acids: CASSPPSGSSYNEQFF.

The rearrangement joins TRBV6-2 or TRBV6-3 to TRBJ2-3, with 11 nucleotides matching TRBD2. The CDR3 length is 18 residues. Germline CDR1 is MNHEY and CDR2 is SVGEGT. Unmatched junction bases numbered 17, after V lost 5 bases and J lost 7 bases. The CDR3 coding sequence is TGTGCCAGCAGTCCATCCACCCTTCTAGCGGGAGGAGGTAATACGCAGTATTTT. It translates to CASSPSTLLAGGGNTQYF.

The chain links TRBV5-1 to TRBJ2-5; 8 nucleotides align to TRBD2. The CDR3 consists of 15 residues. Germline CDR1 is SGHRS and CDR2 is YFSETQ. Losses at the gene ends were 0 bases for V and 5 bases for J; bases not matched to a gene: 6. The CDR3 reads CASSLAGGPGETQYF. CDR3 coding DNA: TGCGCCAGCAGCTTGGCGGGGGGGCCAGGTGAGACCCAGTACTTC.

This clonotype was seen a handful of times. The V and J genes are TRBV3-1 and TRBJ2-7; the D is unclear. CDR3 length: 14 amino acids. V lost 1 base and J lost 2, with 9 bases in between. CDR1 is LGHDT, CDR2 YNNKEL, per germline (reference sequence). The CDR3 here is CASSQVVRPYEQYF. In nucleotides, the CDR3 is TGTGCCAGCAGCCAAGTTGTCAGACCCTACGAGCAGTACTTC.

The V call is TRBV12-3 or TRBV12-4, the J call TRBJ2-3; a possible D gene is TRBD1 (6 bases). Deletions cut 7 bases from V and 2 bases from J, with 13 bases between. The CDR3 spans 14 residues. In DNA form, the CDR3 reads TGTGCCAGCACCCAACAGGGTCCCACAGATACGCAGTATTTT. It codes for CASTQQGPTDTQYF.

The rearrangement links TRBV12-3 or TRBV12-4 to TRBJ1-1; possible D gene TRBD1, 5 bases. The CDR3 has 13 amino acids. The V gene lost 5 bases and the J gene lost 2 bases, with 9 bases spanning the gap. The CDR3 sequence is CASSVTVNTEAFF. The CDR3 coding sequence is TGTGCCAGCAGTGTGACAGTCAACACTGAAGCTTTCTTT.

The genes are TRBV20-1 and TRBJ2-7; D gene uncertain. Germline-derived CDR1 and CDR2 are DFQATT and SNEGSKA (reference sequence). V dropped 1 base and J dropped 2 bases, with 18 bases sitting between them. This CDR3 contains 16 residues. The CDR3 DNA follows: TGCAGTGCTAGAGCACATTCCGGGCGTCTCACCTACGAGCAGTACTTC. Its translation is CSARAHSGRLTYEQYF.